The next 10 T cell receptor beta chains were all read from a single sample in a study of blood T cell repertoires in COVID-19. Sequencing used immunoSEQ multiplex PCR; TCRdb keeps in-frame clones, though not all of them. The sample has about 110,000 clones, over 75% seen once. Sequenced material: peripheral blood. The receptors stem from a woman aged 45-65 years with acute or convalescent COVID-19.

This clone came up a few times. V is TRBV4-1 and J is TRBJ1-3; no reliable D call. Between the trimmed V and J ends, which lost 1 base and 4 bases, there was a span of 14 bases. Germline CDR1 MGHRA, CDR2 YSYEKL. This CDR3 region has 16 residues. The CDR3 loop is CASSQGNGPGGNTIYF. The CDR3 DNA reads TGCGCCAGCAGCCAAGGAAACGGGCCGGGGGGAAACACCATATATTTT.

The chain uses TRBV28 and TRBJ1-5; unclear D gene. The CDR3 length is 15 residues. Germline CDR1 reads MDHEN; CDR2 reads SYDVKM. V lost 5 bases and J lost 4, with 15 bases in between. CDR3 in DNA: TGTGCCAGCAGTCCACCGGGGTTGCGGAATCAGCCCCAGCATTTT. Its translation is CASSPPGLRNQPQHF. Full variable domain (outside the CDR3, taken from reference TRBV28 and TRBJ1-5): DVKVTQSSRYLVKRTGEKVFLECVQDMDHENMFWYRQDPGLGLRLIYFSYDVKMKEKGDIPEGYSVSREKKERFSLILESASTNQTSMYLCASSPPGLRNQPQHFGDGTRLSIL.

This chain joins TRBV27 and TRBJ2-6, with TRBD1 matching over 9 bases. The V and J ends lost 3 bases and 0 bases, in that order; junction bases with no gene match: 6. The CDR3 extends over 18 amino acids. Looked up from germline, CDR1 is MNHEY and CDR2 is SMNVEV (reference sequence). Here the CDR3 DNA reads TGTGCCAGCAGTTTTGGGACAGGGTATCTCTCTGGGGCCAACGTCCTGACTTTC. Translated: CASSFGTGYLSGANVLTF. Full variable domain (outside the CDR3, taken from reference TRBV27 and TRBJ2-6): EAQVTQNPRYLITVTGKKLTVTCSQNMNHEYMSWYRQDPGLGLRQIYYSMNVEVTDKGDVPEGYKVSRKEKRNFPLILESPSPNQTSLYFCASSFGTGYLSGANVLTFGAGSRLTVL.

In nucleotides, the CDR3 is TGTGCCAGCTCACCAATCGGCGGGGACCCTAACTATGGCTACACCTTC. Encoded protein: CASSPIGGDPNYGYTF. This rearrangement joins TRBV18 to TRBJ1-2; a weak D match, TRBD1 (5 bases). Trimming shortened V by 2 bases and J by 0 bases, and 13 bases separated the two germline ends. Looked up from germline, CDR1 is KGHSH and CDR2 is LQKENI. This CDR3 is built from 16 residues.

This clone was observed a handful of times. The V and J genes are TRBV10-3 and TRBJ1-1; 7 bases fit TRBD1. CDR1 ENHRY and CDR2 SYGVKD come from the germline V gene. V lost 0 bases, J lost 2 bases, and 3 bases stayed unmatched. The CDR3 extends over 15 amino acids. The CDR3 region has the DNA TGTGCCATCAGTGAGTCTAACAGGGGAAACACTGAAGCTTTCTTT. The encoded protein is CAISESNRGNTEAFF.

The genes are TRBV5-1 and TRBJ1-1; weak D call: TRBD1 (6 bases). V gave up 0 bases and J gave up 0 bases, with 12 bases separating them. This CDR3 has 16 amino acids. Germline-derived CDR1 and CDR2 are SGHRS and YFSETQ. Here the CDR3 DNA reads TGCGCCAGCAGCTTGGTAGCCTACAGGGTGAACACTGAAGCTTTCTTT. Translating gives CASSLVAYRVNTEAFF. Drawing the rest from reference TRBV5-1 and TRBJ1-1, the complete variable domain is KAGVTQTPRYLIKTRGQQVTLSCSPISGHRSVSWYQQTPGQGLQFLFEYFSETQRNKGNFPGRFSGRQFSNSRSEMNVSTLELGDSALYLCASSLVAYRVNTEAFFGQGTRLTVV.

The V and J genes are TRBV10-1 and TRBJ1-1; the D gene is possibly TRBD1 (5 bases). Per the germline V gene, CDR1 is WNHNN and CDR2 is SYGVQD (reference sequence). V lost 7 bases, J lost 0 bases, and 9 bases lay in between. The CDR3 has 13 residues. The CDR3 is CASTGQLNTEAFF. The CDR3 region has the DNA TGCGCCAGCACCGGACAATTGAACACTGAAGCTTTCTTT.

This sequence joins TRBV6-5 and TRBJ1-2; no clear D gene. Germline V gene data show CDR1 as MNHEY and CDR2 as SVGAGI. V dropped 7 bases and J dropped 4 bases, with 16 bases sitting between them. The CDR3 is 14 residues long. The CDR3 coding sequence is TGTGCCAGCATCCAGTCGGGTTACCTCTATGGCTACACCTTC. Protein: CASIQSGYLYGYTF.

This chain links TRBV6-1 with TRBJ1-2; no definite D call. Germline V lookup: CDR1 MNHNS, CDR2 SASEGT. The CDR3 totals 15 residues. The V end was cut by 0 bases, the J end by 4 bases, with 12 bases between. The CDR3 DNA follows: TGTGCCAGCAGTGAAGCGCCCCATCCGGTCTATGGCTACACCTTC. Protein sequence: CASSEAPHPVYGYTF.

The V gene is TRBV11-2, the J gene TRBJ2-7; D is perhaps TRBD2 (6 bases). Per germline, CDR1 SGHAT and CDR2 FQNNGV. V dropped 1 base and J dropped 5 bases, with 9 bases sitting between them. The CDR3 has 13 residues. The CDR3 region has the DNA TGTGCCAGCAGCTTAGTAGGAGGGAACGAGCAGTACTTC. It is translated as CASSLVGGNEQYF.